The 7 T cell receptor beta chains in this list originate from one sample, sequenced in a study of shared clonotypes between healthy human individuals. Data came from immunoSEQ multiplex PCR; TCRdb stores just in-frame clones and leaves some out. The table has hundreds of thousands of clones, more than 60% seen once. The sequencing sample was made of memory CD4+ T cells sorted from blood. Subset given: CD45RA-negative fraction. The source of these receptors is a man younger than 45 in good health.

The chain is built from TRBV7-2 and TRBJ1-1; weak D call: TRBD1 (5 bases). Trimming took off 3 bases at V and 5 bases at J, with 16 bases between the two ends. Looked up from germline, CDR1 is SGHTA and CDR2 is FQGNSA. The CDR3 is made up of 15 amino acids. The CDR3, as DNA: TGTGCCAGCAGCTTCCGCGGAGCAGGGTCGACTGAAGCTTTCTTT. Its protein product is CASSFRGAGSTEAFF.

The chain recombines TRBV5-1 with TRBJ2-1, with 9 bases matching TRBD2. The ends lost 1 base at V and 4 bases at J; junction bases unmatched: 6. CDR1 and CDR2 from the germline V gene are SGHRS and YFSETQ. The CDR3 contains 16 residues. CDR3 in amino acids: CASSLLAGIAYNEQFF. The DNA for the CDR3 is TGCGCCAGCAGCTTGCTAGCGGGGATAGCGTACAATGAGCAGTTCTTC.

This clone was counted once. The genes are TRBV7-3 and TRBJ2-1; TRBD2 agrees at 9 bases. In germline, CDR1 is SGHTA, CDR2 FQGTGA. This CDR3 contains 15 residues. The J segment lost 4 bases and the V segment lost 2 bases, leaving 3 bases of the junction unmatched. The CDR3 region has the DNA TGTGCCAGCAGCTTAGCTACTAGCGGGTACAATGAGCAGTTCTTC. Encoded protein: CASSLATSGYNEQFF.

The CDR3 coding sequence is TGTGCCACCCACGTCCCGTCTGGTGAAAAACTGTTTTTT. This translates into CATHVPSGEKLFF. The V and J genes are TRBV2 and TRBJ1-4; no clear D gene. Germline-derived CDR1 and CDR2 are SNHLY and FYNNEI. Trimming took off 10 bases at V and 7 bases at J, with 16 bases between the two ends. The CDR3 totals 13 residues.

J is TRBJ2-7 and V is TRBV28, with D possibly matching TRBD2 (6 bases). Germline-derived CDR1 and CDR2 are MDHEN and SYDVKM. The V and J ends lost 10 bases and 5 bases respectively, with 18 bases between them. The CDR3 totals 13 residues. CDR3 sequence: CAIEQRVPNEQYF. The CDR3 DNA follows: TGTGCCATAGAGCAGCGGGTCCCGAACGAGCAGTACTTC.

This chain joins TRBV7-2 and TRBJ2-5, with 10 nucleotides matching TRBD1. CDR1 and CDR2 from the germline V gene are SGHTA and FQGNSA. The V and J ends lost 3 bases and 4 bases, in that order; junction bases with no gene match: 2. The CDR3 length is 14 residues. The CDR3 reads CASSFDRGRETQYF. CDR3 in DNA: TGTGCCAGCAGCTTCGACAGGGGGCGAGAGACCCAGTACTTC.

The chain joins TRBV28 to TRBJ1-5; possible D gene TRBD1, 5 bases. Trimming took off 7 bases at V and 11 bases at J, with 18 bases between the two ends. The length of the CDR3 is 13 residues. Looked up from germline, CDR1 is MDHEN and CDR2 is SYDVKM. The CDR3 coding sequence is TGTGCCAGCACTGGGACCCCCGCATGGTCCCAGCATTTT. Encoded protein: CASTGTPAWSQHF.